The T cell receptor (beta chain) under discussion was sequenced for a study of human T cells and chemical hapten exposure. Study-wide findings and caveats: Donor immune responses may differ from healthy people's, since all donors had alopecia.

The CDR3 extends over 13 amino acids. Trimming took off 5 bases at V and 4 bases at J, with 11 bases between the two ends. Stated time point: pre-sensitization, week 0. The treatment denotes: therapeutic diphenylcyclopropenone sensitization with weekly scalp DPC. It was unfractionated whole blood from which total RNA was extracted. About this clonotype itself: What it binds is unknown.

TCRdb passed the RACE reads through MiXCR, listing each CDR3 protein once. Of about 250,000 distinct CDR3 sequences in the sample, over 7.5% are singletons; the top ten hold around 1.2%. This receptor was taken from a young man with alopecia areata. Some clones in this sample may be carry-over from other donors' samples. The rearrangement joins TRBV12-3 or TRBV12-4 to TRBJ1-2; no clear D. The material was whole blood, obtained in connection with sensitization to the hapten diphenylcyclopropenone (DPC). The CDR3 reads CASSPQSAYGYTF. Here the CDR3 DNA reads TGTGCCAGCAGTCCCCAGTCCGCCTATGGCTACACCTTC.